These 8 T cell receptor beta chains originate from one sample sequenced in a study of T cells in Graves' hyperthyroidism and ophthalmopathy. The investigators amplified TCR beta CDR3 regions from RNA transcripts. TCR CDR3 underwent first-round RT-PCR with the HTBI primer set. In TCRdb, the multiplex PCR reads were re-called with MiXCR into one record per CDR3 protein. The sample lists roughly 570,000 distinct CDR3 sequences, about half occurring once. The sample taken for sequencing was peripheral blood or thyroid tissue (not recorded which). The origin of the receptors is a woman under 30 with Graves' hyperthyroidism.

This clonotype has at least ten counts. V and J are TRBV7-2 and TRBJ2-3; no firm D call. Germline CDR1 reads SGHTA; CDR2 reads FQGNSA. The CDR3 spans 13 residues. With 5 bases removed from V and 6 bases from J, the gap between germline ends came to 12 bases. In nucleotides, the CDR3 is TGTGCCAGCAGCCTACCCATTGGGGATACGCAGTATTTT. It translates to CASSLPIGDTQYF.

The chain joins TRBV10-3 to TRBJ1-1, with D perhaps matching TRBD1 (6 bases). V lost 5 bases and J 7 bases, leaving 17 bases between the germline ends. This CDR3 has 14 amino acids. CDR1 is ENHRY and CDR2 is SYGVKD in the germline V gene. The CDR3 region has the DNA TGTGCCATCAGTACAGGGCAGGCGAGTAGTGAAGCTTTCTTT. Protein product: CAISTGQASSEAFF.

The V gene is TRBV24-1, the J gene TRBJ2-5; 13 bases align to TRBD2. There are 17 residues in the CDR3. CDR1 KGHDR and CDR2 SFDVKD come from the germline V gene. V lost 4 bases, J lost 4 bases, and 8 bases stayed unmatched. The CDR3, as DNA: TGTGCCACCAGTGAGAGGACTAGCGGGAGTTACGGAGAGACCCAGTACTTC. Translated: CATSERTSGSYGETQYF.

The J gene is TRBJ1-6, the V gene TRBV12-3 or TRBV12-4, with D possibly TRBD1 on 6 matching bases. Deletions cut 6 bases from V and 14 bases from J, with 14 bases between. The length of the CDR3 is 12 residues. CDR3 residues: CASRGARGSLHF. The DNA of the CDR3 is TGTGCCAGCAGGGGGGCAAGGGGATCCCTCCACTTT.

The gene calls are TRBV29-1 and TRBJ2-7; D remains ambiguous. CDR3 length: 11 residues. Germline V CDR1 and CDR2: SQVTM, ANQGSEA. V dropped 8 bases and J dropped 5 bases, with 13 bases sitting between them. This chain's CDR3 is CSPVRGHEQYF. The CDR3 DNA reads as TGCAGCCCCGTTCGAGGTCACGAGCAGTACTTC.

V usage is TRBV2 and J usage is TRBJ1-4, with no clear D. Trimming took 3 bases from V and 8 from J, leaving 10 bases between them. The CDR3 has 13 amino acids. In germline, CDR1 is SNHLY, CDR2 FYNNEI. The CDR3 nucleotides read TGTGCCAGCAGTGAGTGGGGAAAGGAAAAACTGTTTTTT. Translating it yields CASSEWGKEKLFF.

At least ten counts were recorded for this clonotype. The rearrangement joins TRBV11-2 to TRBJ2-5, with 12 positions matching TRBD2. Per germline, CDR1 SGHAT and CDR2 FQNNGV. V lost 4 bases to trimming and J lost 3 bases; unmatched junction nucleotides: 3. The length of the CDR3 is 15 residues. This CDR3 is CASSSPSGREETQYF. The CDR3 nucleotides read TGTGCCAGCAGCTCTCCTAGCGGGAGGGAAGAGACCCAGTACTTC.

Ten or more counts support this clonotype. This chain connects TRBV5-1 to TRBJ1-5; D is uncertain. Germline CDR1 and CDR2: SGHRS and YFSETQ. The CDR3 length is 13 residues. Trimming took 5 bases from V and 3 from J, leaving 9 bases between them. In nucleotides, the CDR3 is TGCGCCAGCAGAGAACAGTACAATCAGCCCCAGCATTTT. This codes for CASREQYNQPQHF.